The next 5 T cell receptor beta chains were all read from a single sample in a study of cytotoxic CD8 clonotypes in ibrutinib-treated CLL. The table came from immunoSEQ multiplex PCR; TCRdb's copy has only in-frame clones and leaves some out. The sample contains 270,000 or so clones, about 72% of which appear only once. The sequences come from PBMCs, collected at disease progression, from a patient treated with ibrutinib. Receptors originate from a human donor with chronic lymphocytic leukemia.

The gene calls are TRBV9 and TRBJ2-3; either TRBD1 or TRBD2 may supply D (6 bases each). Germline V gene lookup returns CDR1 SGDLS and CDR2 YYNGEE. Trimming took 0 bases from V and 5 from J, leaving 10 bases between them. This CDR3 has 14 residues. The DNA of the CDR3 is TGTGCCAGCAGCGTAGCGGGGGCGGGAGATACGCAGTATTTT. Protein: CASSVAGAGDTQYF.

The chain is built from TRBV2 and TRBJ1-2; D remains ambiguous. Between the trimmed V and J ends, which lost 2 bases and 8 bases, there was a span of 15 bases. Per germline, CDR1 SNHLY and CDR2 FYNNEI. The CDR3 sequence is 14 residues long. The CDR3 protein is CASSEWGGSPGYTF. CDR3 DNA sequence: TGTGCCAGCAGTGAATGGGGAGGGAGCCCAGGCTACACCTTC.

In DNA form, the CDR3 reads TGTGCCAGCTCACCACCGTTGAGCGCGGGCTCCTACAATGAGCAGTTCTTC. It encodes CASSPPLSAGSYNEQFF. This chain links TRBV18 with TRBJ2-1; perhaps TRBD2 as D (5 bases). Per germline, CDR1 KGHSH and CDR2 LQKENI. The CDR3 consists of 17 residues. V was pared by 0 bases and J by 0 bases, with 12 bases between.

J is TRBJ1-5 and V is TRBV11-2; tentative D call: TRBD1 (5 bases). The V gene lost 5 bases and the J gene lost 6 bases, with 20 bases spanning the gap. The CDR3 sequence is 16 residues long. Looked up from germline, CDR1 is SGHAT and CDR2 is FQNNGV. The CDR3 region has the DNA TGTGCCAGCAGCCCAGGGCCTGTTTTTGGTAGTCAGCCCCAGCATTTT. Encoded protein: CASSPGPVFGSQPQHF.

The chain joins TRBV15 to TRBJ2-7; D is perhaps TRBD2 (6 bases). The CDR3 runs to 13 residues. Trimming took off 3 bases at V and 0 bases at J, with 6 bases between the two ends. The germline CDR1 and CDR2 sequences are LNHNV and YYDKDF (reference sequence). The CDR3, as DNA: TGTGCCACCAGCAGGGACTACTCCTACGAGCAGTACTTC. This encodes CATSRDYSYEQYF.